This entry lists 8 T cell receptor beta chains sequenced from one sample in a study of blood T cell repertoires in COVID-19. The protocol was immunoSEQ multiplex PCR, while the TCRdb copy is restricted to in-frame clones and leaves out a portion. Of a few hundred thousand clones listed, roughly 90% are singletons. The sequenced material came from PBMCs or T cells enriched from blood (not recorded which). Receptors originate from a woman in her twenties or thirties who had recovered from COVID-19.

This sequence joins TRBV9 and TRBJ2-7; D remains ambiguous. Germline-derived CDR1 and CDR2 are SGDLS and YYNGEE. Between the trimmed V and J ends, which lost 0 bases and 3 bases, there was a span of 10 bases. The CDR3 is made up of 14 amino acids. The CDR3 sequence is CASSVEPGLYEQYF. For the CDR3, the DNA is TGTGCCAGCAGCGTAGAACCTGGCCTCTACGAGCAGTACTTC.

J is TRBJ2-7 and V is TRBV3-1 (or the pseudogene TRBV3-2); D possibly corresponds to TRBD2 (5 bases). CDR1 and CDR2 (germline): LGHDT, YNNKEL (reference sequence). The CDR3 runs 17 residues. The ends were cut back, 2 bases at V and 0 bases at J, with 17 bases in the middle. The CDR3 is CASSQRVGSDSSYEQYF. CDR3 DNA sequence: TGTGCCAGCAGCCAAAGGGTGGGGAGTGATAGCTCCTACGAGCAGTACTTC.

The chain links TRBV5-4 to TRBJ2-5, with D uncertain. CDR3 size: 13 residues. Germline V gene data show CDR1 as SGHNT and CDR2 as YYREEE (reference sequence). Trimming removed 4 bases from V and 4 bases from J, with 11 bases in between. The DNA for the CDR3 is TGTGCCAGCAGCGCGAAAACGGGAGAGACCCAGTACTTC. Translated, it gives CASSAKTGETQYF. Full variable domain (rest looked up from reference TRBV5-4 and TRBJ2-5): ETGVTQSPTHLIKTRGQQVTLRCSSQSGHNTVSWYQQALGQGPQFIFQYYREEENGRGNFPPRFSGLQFPNYSSELNVNALELDDSALYLCASSAKTGETQYFGPGTRLLVL.

This clone turned up a few times. The chain uses TRBV14 and TRBJ1-1, with 9 bases lining up with TRBD1. The germline V gene has CDR1 SGHDN and CDR2 FVKESK. The CDR3 totals 12 residues. V was clipped by 1 base and J by 13 bases; unmatched bases: 4. CDR3 sequence reads: CASSQVRDRVFF. The CDR3 DNA reads as TGTGCCAGCAGCCAAGTCCGGGACAGGGTTTTCTTT.

The chain employs TRBV7-9 and TRBJ1-1; 7 bases agree with TRBD1. After removal of 3 bases from V and 4 bases from J, the junction contained 2 bases not matched to a gene. Germline V gene sequence: CDR1 SEHNR, CDR2 FQNEAQ (reference sequence). The CDR3 consists of 13 residues. The CDR3 is CASSFDRATEAFF. The DNA of the CDR3 is TGTGCCAGCAGCTTTGACAGGGCCACTGAAGCTTTCTTT. Filled out from reference TRBV7-9 and TRBJ1-1, the complete variable domain reads DTGVSQNPRHKITKRGQNVTFRCDPISEHNRLYWYRQTLGQGPEFLTYFQNEAQLEKSRLLSDRFSAERPKGSFSTLEIQRTEQGDSAMYLCASSFDRATEAFFGQGTRLTVV.

The gene calls are TRBV7-9 and TRBJ1-1; possibly TRBD1 for D (6 bases). The CDR3 is 13 residues long. Germline CDR1 reads SEHNR; CDR2 reads FQNEAQ (reference sequence). Trimming shortened V by 1 base and J by 10 bases, and 13 bases separated the two germline ends. The CDR3 nucleotides read TGTGCCAGCAGCTTAGGAACAGGGCAGGCAGCTTTCTTT. Its protein product is CASSLGTGQAAFF.

The chain links TRBV5-6 to TRBJ2-1; 14 bases map to TRBD2. Germline assignment: CDR1 SGHDT and CDR2 YYEEEE. This CDR3 contains 15 residues. Unmatched junction bases numbered 5, after V lost 4 bases and J lost 8 bases. For the CDR3, the DNA is TGTGCCAGCAGCCGGGTGGGACTAGCGGGGGATGAGCAGTTCTTC. Its protein is CASSRVGLAGDEQFF.

Written as DNA, the CDR3 is TGCGCCAGCAGCTTAGGACAGGAGGTCACTGAAGCTTTCTTT. Its protein is CASSLGQEVTEAFF. V is TRBV5-1 and J is TRBJ1-1; 7 bases match TRBD1. The ends lost 2 bases at V and 4 bases at J; junction bases unmatched: 5. Germline CDR1 is SGHRS and CDR2 is YFSETQ. The CDR3 runs to 14 residues.